This entry concerns a single TCR beta chain. This sample was included in a study of blood T cell repertoires in COVID-19. Original processing methods: It was from reference gene primer amplification that nucleated cell counts were estimated. The protocol was immunoSEQ multiplex PCR, while the TCRdb copy is restricted to in-frame clones and leaves out a portion. The DNA gave D and trimming, while V, J and clone size come from that table. The sample carries some 200,000 clones, roughly 85% recorded once. This CDR3 comprises 14 residues. From germline, CDR1 is SGHAT and CDR2 FQNNGV. After removal of 6 bases from V and 10 bases from J, the junction contained 9 bases not matched to a gene.

Sequencing input: peripheral blood. V is TRBV11-2 and J is TRBJ1-4; 9 bases map to TRBD1. The clonotype was recovered from a man aged 55 to 70 with active or convalescent COVID-19. DNA for the CDR3: TGTGCCAGCAGGTCCGGGACAGGGCATGGAAAACTGTTTTTT. Protein product: CASRSGTGHGKLFF. The full variable domain, its missing parts supplied by reference TRBV11-2 and TRBJ1-4, is EAGVAQSPRYKIIEKRQSVAFWCNPISGHATLYWYQQILGQGPKLLIQFQNNGVVDDSQLPKDRFSAERLKGVDSTLKIQPAKLEDSAVYLCASRSGTGHGKLFFGSGTQLSVL.